The T cell receptor beta chain under discussion was sequenced for a study of tumor-infiltrating lymphocytes in primary liver carcinoma. In the study overall: All lesions had stage T1-T3 N0M0 and 4.2 to 10 cm widths. Broader study findings: Blood had a significantly lower top-250-clone fraction than tumors did (p = 0.039).

Without any cell sorting, roughly 17-31 mg of bulk tissue yielded co-extracted RNA and DNA. TCR beta cDNA was made from 450 to 500 ng total RNA with a constant-region primer. The TCR beta library was amplified through three nested multiplex PCR rounds in a modified ARM-PCR procedure. The two initial PCR rounds, around 11 cycles each, used TRBV1-TRBV30 forward and C-beta reverse primers. Via MiXCR, TCRdb re-called the multiplex PCR reads, giving one row per CDR3 protein. This sample has about 92,000 distinct CDR3 sequences, with around 70% found just once. There are many counts of this clonotype. Its specificity is not known. From germline, CDR1 is ENHRY and CDR2 SYGVKD. The CDR3 has 14 amino acids. Trimming removed 4 bases at V and 6 bases at J, with 13 bases between.

This rearrangement joins TRBV10-3 to TRBJ2-1; D possibly corresponds to TRBD2 (7 bases). The TCR originated in a middle-aged man with primary liver carcinoma and hepatitis B virus infection. The sample comprised tumor-adjacent normal liver tissue. The CDR3 region is CAISGGREINEQFF. The CDR3 DNA sequence: TGTGCCATCAGTGGGGGGCGGGAGATCAATGAGCAGTTCTTC.